A single sample gave rise to the 16 T cell receptor beta chains below, sequenced in a study of blood T cell repertoires in COVID-19. Assay: immunoSEQ multiplex PCR; the TCRdb copy retains only in-frame clones and omits some. The data hold approximately 190,000 clones, with roughly four fifths observed a single time. The specimen sequenced was peripheral blood. All receptors come from a human donor with acute or convalescent COVID-19. The donor label of this sample is uncertain.

The chain combines TRBV10-2 with TRBJ1-5; TRBD1 might be the D (6 bases). CDR3 size: 13 residues. Trimming pared 4 bases from V and 4 bases from J, leaving 8 bases between. Germline CDR1 WSHSY, CDR2 SAAADI. CDR3 in DNA: TGCGCCAGCAGTGGACAGGTTAATCAGCCCCAGCATTTT. It specifies CASSGQVNQPQHF.

This clone was seen a few times. The rearrangement uses TRBV19 and TRBJ2-7, with 10 nucleotides matching TRBD1. From germline, CDR1 is LNHDA and CDR2 SQIVND (reference sequence). This CDR3 comprises 15 residues. V trimming: 2 bases; J trimming: 2 bases; junction bases outside the gene matches: 3. This CDR3 reads CASSIIGTGAYEQYF. In nucleotides, the CDR3 is TGTGCCAGTAGTATAATTGGGACAGGGGCCTACGAGCAGTACTTC.

This clone was observed a single time. The chain recombines TRBV2 with TRBJ1-5, with a tentative D call TRBD1 (5 bases). The CDR3 sequence is 15 residues long. The ends were cut back, 1 base at V and 10 bases at J, with 17 bases in the middle. The V gene's germline CDR1 is SNHLY and CDR2 FYNNEI. CDR3 coding DNA: TGTGCCAGCAGTGAAGGGACGGGGGGTCCTTTCCCCCAGCATTTT. Translation gives CASSEGTGGPFPQHF. Variable domain in full (rest from reference TRBV2 and TRBJ1-5): EPEVTQTPSHQVTQMGQEVILRCVPISNHLYFYWYRQILGQKVEFLVSFYNNEISEKSEIFDDQFSVERPDGSNFTLKIRSTKLEDSAMYFCASSEGTGGPFPQHFGDGTRLSIL.

J is TRBJ1-1 and V is TRBV6-6; maybe TRBD1 (5 bases). The germline V gene encodes CDR1 MNHNY and CDR2 SVGAGI (reference sequence). V lost 10 bases and J 1 base, leaving 19 bases between the germline ends. The length of the CDR3 is 15 residues. CDR3 protein: CATARGGSANTEAFF. The CDR3, as DNA: TGTGCCACCGCCCGGGGGGGATCGGCGAACACTGAAGCTTTCTTT.

V gene TRBV29-1 combines with J gene TRBJ1-2; 9 bases map to TRBD1. CDR1 is SQVTM, CDR2 ANQGSEA, per germline. CDR3 length equals 16 residues. The V gene end was trimmed by 4 bases and the J gene end by 0 bases; junction bases not matched to a gene: 9. The CDR3 bases are TGCAGCGTTGGGGGGACAGGGATCGACACTAACTATGGCTACACCTTC. This sequence encodes CSVGGTGIDTNYGYTF.

The genes are TRBV7-3 and TRBJ1-6; tentative D call: TRBD1 (6 bases). The CDR3 has 14 amino acids. V lost 3 bases and J lost 4, with 7 bases in between. Per germline, CDR1 SGHTA and CDR2 FQGTGA. The DNA of the CDR3 is TGTGCCAGCAGCTTGGACAGTTATAATTCACCCCTCCACTTT. It encodes CASSLDSYNSPLHF.

This clone was counted a few times. The V call is TRBV19, the J call TRBJ1-1; tentative D call: TRBD1 (6 bases). CDR3 length: 15 amino acids. CDR1 and CDR2 (germline): LNHDA, SQIVND (reference sequence). With 8 bases removed from V and 6 bases from J, the gap between germline ends came to 22 bases. CDR3 in amino acids: CASSPTFGGGPEAFF. The CDR3 nucleotides read TGTGCCAGTTCCCCCACATTTGGGGGCGGACCTGAAGCTTTCTTT.

The rearrangement joins TRBV2 to TRBJ2-1; 13 nucleotides align to TRBD2. Trimming cost V 5 bases and J 8 bases; bases outside gene matches: 6. CDR1 is SNHLY, CDR2 FYNNEI, per germline. The CDR3 runs to 15 residues. CDR3 DNA sequence: TGTGCCAGCAGTTCACGGACTAGCGGGAGCGATGAGCAGTTCTTC. Its protein product is CASSSRTSGSDEQFF.

This chain connects TRBV4-1 to TRBJ2-5, with D maybe TRBD2 (6 bases). The germline gives CDR1 MGHRA, CDR2 YSYEKL. The CDR3 contains 16 residues. Trimming pared 0 bases from V and 1 base from J, leaving 12 bases between. For the CDR3, the DNA is TGCGCCAGCAGCCAAGATGGGGCGGGAACCCAAGAGACCCAGTACTTC. This gives the protein CASSQDGAGTQETQYF.

This clone was detected only once. Other nucleotide sequences in the sample specify the same CDR3. The CDR3 DNA reads as TGTGCCAGCAGCTCGGGCGGGTCCTATAATTCACCCCTCCACTTT. It yields the protein CASSSGGSYNSPLHF. The rearrangement joins TRBV27 to TRBJ1-6, with D unclear. The germline V gene encodes CDR1 MNHEY and CDR2 SMNVEV (reference sequence). V shed 6 bases and J shed 1 base, with 10 bases lying between them. The CDR3 sequence is 15 residues long.

This rearrangement joins TRBV19 to TRBJ1-5; TRBD1 agrees at 8 bases. This CDR3 spans 14 amino acids. The V gene end was trimmed by 5 bases and the J gene end by 6 bases; junction bases not matched to a gene: 6. Germline V CDR1 and CDR2: LNHDA, SQIVND (reference sequence). The CDR3 sequence is CASSLTGVGQPQHF. CDR3 nucleotide sequence: TGTGCCAGTAGTTTGACAGGGGTGGGTCAGCCCCAGCATTTT.

The rearrangement joins TRBV19 to TRBJ1-2; D may be TRBD1 (5 bases). The V end lost 5 bases, the J end lost 7 bases, and 17 bases lay between the germline ends. This CDR3 is 14 amino acids long. Germline V CDR1 and CDR2: LNHDA, SQIVND (reference sequence). CDR3 DNA: TGTGCCAGTAGTGGGGCGGGGGAAAGGTTTGGCTACACCTTC. Encoded protein: CASSGAGERFGYTF.

V is TRBV18 and J is TRBJ1-1, with TRBD1 identical over 7 bases. Trimming cost V 3 bases and J 6 bases; bases outside gene matches: 7. There are 14 residues in the CDR3. Germline CDR1 KGHSH, CDR2 LQKENI. The CDR3 loop is CASSPRSRGAEAFF. CDR3 DNA sequence: TGTGCCAGCTCACCGAGGAGCAGGGGGGCTGAAGCTTTCTTT.

The chain combines TRBV7-3 with TRBJ1-4, with D possibly matching TRBD1 (5 bases). The V end lost 3 bases, the J end lost 0 bases, and 8 bases lay between the germline ends. Germline V gene sequence: CDR1 SGHTA, CDR2 FQGTGA. This CDR3 has 15 residues. CDR3: CASSFGHATNEKLFF. The CDR3 nucleotides are TGTGCCAGCAGCTTCGGACACGCAACTAATGAAAAACTGTTTTTT. The full variable domain, in which reference TRBV7-3 and TRBJ1-4 provide the parts outside the CDR3, is GAGVSQTPSNKVTEKGKYVELRCDPISGHTALYWYRQSLGQGPEFLIYFQGTGAADDSGLPNDRFFAVRPEGSVSTLKIQRTERGDSAVYLCASSFGHATNEKLFFGSGTQLSVL.

The chain recombines TRBV6-5 with TRBJ1-5; D is uncertain. This CDR3 region has 16 residues. V lost 0 bases to trimming and J lost 0 bases, with 9 bases between them. Germline CDR1 is MNHEY and CDR2 is SVGAGI. CDR3 protein: CASSYSGRNSNQPQHF. The CDR3 nucleotides read TGTGCCAGCAGTTACTCGGGGAGAAATAGCAATCAGCCCCAGCATTTT.

The gene calls are TRBV19 and TRBJ1-5; D possibly corresponds to TRBD1 (5 bases). The germline V gene has CDR1 LNHDA and CDR2 SQIVND (reference sequence). Trimming removed 3 bases from V and 5 bases from J, with 11 bases in between. This CDR3 has 14 amino acids. The CDR3 bases are TGTGCCAGTAGTATCCAGGGTTGGGATCAGCCCCAGCATTTT. Translated, it gives CASSIQGWDQPQHF.